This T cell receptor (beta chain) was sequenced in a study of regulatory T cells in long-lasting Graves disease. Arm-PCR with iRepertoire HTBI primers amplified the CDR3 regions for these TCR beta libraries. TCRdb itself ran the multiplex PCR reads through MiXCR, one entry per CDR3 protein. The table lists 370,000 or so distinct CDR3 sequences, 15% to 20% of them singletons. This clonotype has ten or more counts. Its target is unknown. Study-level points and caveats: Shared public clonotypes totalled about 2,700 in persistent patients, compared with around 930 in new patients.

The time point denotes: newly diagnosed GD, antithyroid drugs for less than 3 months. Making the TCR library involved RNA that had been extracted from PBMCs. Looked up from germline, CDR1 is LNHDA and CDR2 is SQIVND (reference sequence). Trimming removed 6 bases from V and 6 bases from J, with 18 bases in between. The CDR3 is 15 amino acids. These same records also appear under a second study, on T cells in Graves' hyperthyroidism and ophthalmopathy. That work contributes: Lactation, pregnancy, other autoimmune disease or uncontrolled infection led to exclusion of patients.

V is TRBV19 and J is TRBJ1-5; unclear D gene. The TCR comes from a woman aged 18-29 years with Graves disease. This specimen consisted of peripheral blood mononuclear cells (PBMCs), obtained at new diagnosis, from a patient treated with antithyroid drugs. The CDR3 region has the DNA TGTGCCAGTAGGGAAGGCACGGCCTCCCGTCAGCCCCAGCATTTT. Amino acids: CASREGTASRQPQHF.